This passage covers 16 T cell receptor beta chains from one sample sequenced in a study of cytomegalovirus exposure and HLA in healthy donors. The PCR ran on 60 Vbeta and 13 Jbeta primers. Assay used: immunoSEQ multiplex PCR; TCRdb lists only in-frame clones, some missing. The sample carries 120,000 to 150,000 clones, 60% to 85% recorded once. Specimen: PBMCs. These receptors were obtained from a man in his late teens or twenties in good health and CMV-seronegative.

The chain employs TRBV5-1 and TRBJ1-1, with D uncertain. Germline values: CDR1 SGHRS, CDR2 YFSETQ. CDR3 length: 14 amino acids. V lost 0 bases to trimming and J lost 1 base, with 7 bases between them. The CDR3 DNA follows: TGCGCCAGCAGCTTGGCGGCGGAGAACACTGAAGCTTTCTTT. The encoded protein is CASSLAAENTEAFF.

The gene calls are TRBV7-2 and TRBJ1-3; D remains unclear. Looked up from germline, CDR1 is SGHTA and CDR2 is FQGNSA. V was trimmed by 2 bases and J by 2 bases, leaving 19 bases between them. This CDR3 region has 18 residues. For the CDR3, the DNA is TGTGCCAGCAGCTTAACTTACCCGGGTGCGGCGGCTGGAAACACCATATATTTT. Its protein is CASSLTYPGAAAGNTIYF.

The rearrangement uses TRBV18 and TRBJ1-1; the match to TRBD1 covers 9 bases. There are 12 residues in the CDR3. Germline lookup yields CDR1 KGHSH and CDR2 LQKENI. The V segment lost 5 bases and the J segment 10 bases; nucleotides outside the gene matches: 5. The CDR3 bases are TGTGCCAGCTCAGGACGGACAGGGGTAGCTTTCTTT. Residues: CASSGRTGVAFF.

CDR3 nucleotides: TGTGCCAGCAGTTCCAACAGGTCAACCTCCTACAATGAGCAGTTCTTC. This codes for CASSSNRSTSYNEQFF. This chain uses TRBV27 with TRBJ2-1; weak D call: TRBD1 (5 bases). CDR1 is MNHEY and CDR2 is SMNVEV in the germline V gene (reference sequence). The ends were cut back, 4 bases at V and 0 bases at J, with 13 bases in the middle. This CDR3 contains 16 residues.

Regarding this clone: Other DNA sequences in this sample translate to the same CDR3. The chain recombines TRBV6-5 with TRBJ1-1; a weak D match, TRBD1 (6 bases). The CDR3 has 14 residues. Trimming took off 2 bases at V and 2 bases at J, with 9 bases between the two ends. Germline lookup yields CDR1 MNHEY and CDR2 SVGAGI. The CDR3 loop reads CASSYGGANTEAFF. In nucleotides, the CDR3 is TGTGCCAGCAGTTACGGGGGGGCAAACACTGAAGCTTTCTTT.

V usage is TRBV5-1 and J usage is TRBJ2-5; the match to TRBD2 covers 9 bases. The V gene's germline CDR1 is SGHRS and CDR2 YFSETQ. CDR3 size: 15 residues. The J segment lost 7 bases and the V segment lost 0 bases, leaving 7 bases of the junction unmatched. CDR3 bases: TGCGCCAGCAGCTTGGCTAGCGGGGCGGCAGGGACCCAGTACTTC. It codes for CASSLASGAAGTQYF.

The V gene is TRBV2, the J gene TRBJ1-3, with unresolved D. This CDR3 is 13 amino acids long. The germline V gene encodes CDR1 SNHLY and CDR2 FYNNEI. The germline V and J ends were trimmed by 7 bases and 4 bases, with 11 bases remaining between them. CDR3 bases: TGTGCCAGCAAAACTGACATCGGAAACACCATATATTTT. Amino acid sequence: CASKTDIGNTIYF.

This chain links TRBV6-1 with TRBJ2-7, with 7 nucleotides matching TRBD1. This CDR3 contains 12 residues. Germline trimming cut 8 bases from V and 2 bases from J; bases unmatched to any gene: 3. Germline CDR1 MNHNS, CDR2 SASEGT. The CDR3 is CASGDRPYEQYF. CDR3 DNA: TGTGCCAGCGGGGACAGACCCTACGAGCAGTACTTC.

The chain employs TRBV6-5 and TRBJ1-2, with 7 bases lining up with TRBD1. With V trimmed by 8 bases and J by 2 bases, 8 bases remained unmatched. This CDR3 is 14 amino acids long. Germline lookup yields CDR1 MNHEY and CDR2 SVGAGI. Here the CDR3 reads CASGLTGTNYGYTF. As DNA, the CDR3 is TGTGCCAGCGGGCTGACAGGGACGAACTATGGCTACACCTTC.

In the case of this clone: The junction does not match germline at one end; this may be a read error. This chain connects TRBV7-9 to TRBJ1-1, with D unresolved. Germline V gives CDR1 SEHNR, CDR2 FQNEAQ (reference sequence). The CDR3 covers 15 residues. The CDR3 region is CSSSFPPLKVTEAFF. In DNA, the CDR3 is TGTTCCAGCAGCTTCCCCCCCCTAAAAGTCACTGAAGCTTTCTTT. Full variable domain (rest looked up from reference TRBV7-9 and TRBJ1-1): DTGVSQNPRHKITKRGQNVTFRCDPISEHNRLYWYRQTLGQGPEFLTYFQNEAQLEKSRLLSDRFSAERPKGSFSTLEIQRTEQGDSAMYLCSSSFPPLKVTEAFFGQGTRLTVV.

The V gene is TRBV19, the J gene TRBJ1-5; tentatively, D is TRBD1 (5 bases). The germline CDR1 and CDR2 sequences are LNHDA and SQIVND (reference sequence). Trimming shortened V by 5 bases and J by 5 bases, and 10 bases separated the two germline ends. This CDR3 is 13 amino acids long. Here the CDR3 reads CASSPQGYQPQHF. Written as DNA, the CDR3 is TGTGCCAGTAGTCCCCAGGGATATCAGCCCCAGCATTTT.

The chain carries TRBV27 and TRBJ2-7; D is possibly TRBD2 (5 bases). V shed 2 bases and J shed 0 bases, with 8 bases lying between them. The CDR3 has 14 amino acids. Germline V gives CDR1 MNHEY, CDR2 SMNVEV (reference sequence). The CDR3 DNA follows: TGTGCCAGCAGTTTAAACCGGGACTCCTACGAGCAGTACTTC. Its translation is CASSLNRDSYEQYF.

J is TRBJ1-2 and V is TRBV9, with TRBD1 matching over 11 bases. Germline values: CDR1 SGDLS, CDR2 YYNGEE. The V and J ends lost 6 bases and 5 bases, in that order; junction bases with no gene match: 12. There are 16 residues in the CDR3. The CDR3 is CASTKSGQGAQYGYTF. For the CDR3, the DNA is TGTGCCAGCACCAAGTCCGGACAGGGGGCGCAGTATGGCTACACCTTC. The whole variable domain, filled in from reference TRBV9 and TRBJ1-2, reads DSGVTQTPKHLITATGQRVTLRCSPRSGDLSVYWYQQSLDQGLQFLIQYYNGEERAKGNILERFSAQQFPDLHSELNLSSLELGDSALYFCASTKSGQGAQYGYTFGSGTRLTVV.

The CDR3 sequence is CASSVALGSRILGTDTQYF. DNA of the CDR3: TGTGCCAGCAGCGTAGCTTTAGGTTCGAGGATCCTCGGCACAGATACGCAGTATTTT. The gene calls are TRBV9 and TRBJ2-3; D unresolved. The CDR3 contains 19 residues. V dropped 0 bases and J dropped 1 base, with 21 bases sitting between them. From germline, CDR1 is SGDLS and CDR2 YYNGEE.

This chain's CDR3 is CASNRQDATNEKLFF. The CDR3 DNA sequence: TGTGCCAGCAACAGACAGGACGCAACTAATGAAAAACTGTTTTTT. This sequence joins TRBV6-5 and TRBJ1-4; weak D call: TRBD1 (6 bases). Germline-derived CDR1 and CDR2 are MNHEY and SVGAGI. Deletions cut 7 bases from V and 0 bases from J, with 12 bases between. The CDR3 has 15 amino acids.

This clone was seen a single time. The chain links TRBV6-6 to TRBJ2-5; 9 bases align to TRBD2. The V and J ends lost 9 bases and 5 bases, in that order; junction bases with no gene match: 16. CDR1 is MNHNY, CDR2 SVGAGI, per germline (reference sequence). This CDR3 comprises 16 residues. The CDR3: CASSLRRGGRLETQYF. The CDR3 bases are TGTGCCAGTTCGTTGCGGCGGGGGGGAAGGCTGGAGACCCAGTACTTC.